This TCR beta chain was identified during a study of cytomegalovirus exposure and HLA in healthy donors. About the research overall: Unique TCRs numbering 75 million to 95 million, obtained from HLA-typed donors, made up an early data release. Notes on the study in general: CMV serostatus stood as the only immune exposure information on hand. Likely technical artifact: a cluster of highly shared sequence variants.

Remarks on this clone: Antigen: not known.

The donors gave bone marrow, and they were healthy. Trimming pared 1 base from V and 2 bases from J, leaving 6 bases between. CDR1 is LNHDA, CDR2 SQIVND, per germline (reference sequence). This CDR3 comprises 15 residues. Researchers ran the PCR with 60 Vbeta and 13 Jbeta primers. This table comes from immunoSEQ multiplex PCR, and its TCRdb copy is limited to in-frame clones, with some not included. The sample comprises around 110,000 clones, under 85% of which are singletons, and around 5% rests with the top ten. Sequencing was carried out using PBMCs. The chain employs TRBV19 and TRBJ2-6; the D gene is possibly TRBD1 (5 bases). This clonotype was sampled from a young man in good health and CMV-seropositive. This chain's CDR3 is CASSIGGPGANVLTF. CDR3 DNA sequence: TGTGCCAGTAGTATAGGGGGCCCTGGGGCCAACGTCCTGACTTTC.